This T cell receptor beta chain emerged from a study of shared clonotypes between healthy human individuals. Study results and limitations: Non-shared clonotypes had lower generation probabilities than clonotypes shared by all four sorted-subset donors.

Germline CDR1 is GTSNPN and CDR2 is SVGIG (reference sequence). Trimming stripped 4 bases from V and 4 bases from J, with 14 bases between. The CDR3 length is 14 residues. In the case of this clone: Its antigen remains unidentified.

TCRdb's table, derived via immunoSEQ multiplex PCR, lists solely in-frame clones and lacks some. The table includes millions of clones, roughly 94% detected once. CD8 cells regarded as naive lacked CD45RO, were positively chosen for CCR7, and omitted terminally differentiated effector memory CD45RA+ cells. Donors were healthy HIV-negative adults without recently reported acute infections or vaccinations. Adults of Caucasian background living in Nashville, Tennessee made up all donors. The TCR comes from a man between 18 and 29 years old in good health. The chain has TRBV30 and TRBJ2-1, with D perhaps TRBD1 (5 bases). The sequenced sample consisted of naive CD8+ T cells sorted from blood. The CDR3 region is CAWNPGAAYNEQFF. As DNA, the CDR3 is TGTGCCTGGAACCCTGGGGCTGCTTACAATGAGCAGTTCTTC.